This TCR beta chain was recorded in a study of blood T cell repertoires in COVID-19. Overall study context: T cells, B-cell-depleted T cells, or PBMCs supplied cDNA or gDNA.

Profiling relied on immunoSEQ multiplex PCR, and the TCRdb table lists in-frame clones only, not all of them. The sample has under 350,000 clones, 75% to 90% seen once. The germline V gene encodes CDR1 SGDLS and CDR2 YYNGEE. V lost 0 bases to trimming and J lost 3 bases, with 12 bases between them. This CDR3 spans 15 amino acids. The V call is TRBV9, the J call TRBJ2-5; tentative D call: TRBD1 (5 bases). This sequence was found in a man aged 50 to 60 with acute or convalescent COVID-19. Sequenced input: peripheral blood. CDR3 coding DNA: TGTGCCAGCAGCGTAGGGTGGACACTTAAAGAGACCCAGTACTTC. It encodes CASSVGWTLKETQYF. The full variable domain, with the rest looked up from reference TRBV9 and TRBJ2-5, is DSGVTQTPKHLITATGQRVTLRCSPRSGDLSVYWYQQSLDQGLQFLIQYYNGEERAKGNILERFSAQQFPDLHSELNLSSLELGDSALYFCASSVGWTLKETQYFGPGTRLLVL.